The entry that follows covers one TCR beta chain sequence. Its specificity is unknown. CDR3 length equals 16 residues. Trimming shortened V by 1 base and J by 2 bases, and 15 bases separated the two germline ends. The V gene's germline CDR1 is SGHRS and CDR2 YFSETQ. The PCR used 60 Vbeta and 13 Jbeta primers. The repertoire was sequenced with immunoSEQ multiplex PCR; TCRdb's copy has only in-frame clones and lacks some. The table has around 160,000 clones, 65% to 80% seen once. This entry belongs to a study of cytomegalovirus exposure and HLA in healthy donors. Whole-study results and caveats: Later on, a genetic analysis was performed. It linked a missense variant in DCLRE1C with V- and J-gene trimming of TCR beta.

The sequence derives from a woman in her thirties or forties in good health and CMV-seropositive. The gene calls are TRBV5-1 and TRBJ2-5, with D uncertain. The sequenced sample consisted of PBMCs. CDR3 residues: CASSLTVGSKQETQYF. DNA for the CDR3: TGCGCCAGCAGCTTGACAGTAGGATCCAAACAAGAGACCCAGTACTTC.